This T cell receptor beta chain was captured by sequencing in a study of T-cell memory formation after mild COVID-19. The table lists this clonotype with a few counts. With constant-segment primers, 5'RACE yielded cDNA libraries of TCR alpha and TCR beta that carried sample barcodes and UMIs. TCRdb ran MiXCR on the 5' RACE reads and lists one entry per CDR3 protein. The sample shows roughly 49,000 distinct CDR3 sequences, 27% of them seen only once. V dropped 6 bases and J dropped 1 base, with 6 bases sitting between them. The CDR3 runs to 12 residues. The TCR was taken from a man between 18 and 29 years old who had mild COVID-19 (a few samples of this study predate the infection). Cell type and time point are not known. V usage is TRBV12-3 or TRBV12-4 and J usage is TRBJ1-1; D is possibly TRBD1 (5 bases). Input material: PBMCs or a T cell subset sorted from them (not recorded which). The CDR3 loop is CASSQGNTEAFF. For the CDR3, the DNA is TGTGCCAGCAGCCAGGGGAACACTGAAGCTTTCTTT.